The 10 T cell receptor beta chains below all came from one sample that was sequenced in a study of PD-1 blockade in classical Hodgkin lymphoma. The assay was immunoSEQ multiplex PCR, and TCRdb's table has in-frame clones only and misses some. The sample consists of tens of thousands of clones, 90% of them appearing once. Time point indicated: cycle 4 day 1 (C4D1), after more than five weeks of nivolumab. Every single patient, without exception, relapsed after autologous stem cell transplantation, and brentuximab vedotin exposure varied. This specimen consisted of peripheral blood mononuclear cells (PBMCs), obtained before the fourth cycle of nivolumab. The receptors originated from a human donor with classical Hodgkin lymphoma.

V is TRBV4-2 and J is TRBJ2-7, with D perhaps TRBD1 (6 bases). Germline lookup yields CDR1 LGHNA and CDR2 YNFKEQ. The ends were cut back, 8 bases at V and 5 bases at J, with 22 bases in the middle. CDR3 size: 15 residues. The CDR3: CASGSPSIGGNEQYF. For the CDR3, the DNA is TGTGCCAGCGGATCCCCCTCGATAGGGGGAAACGAGCAGTACTTC.

The rearrangement joins TRBV7-2 to TRBJ2-4, with 10 bases that match TRBD1. The CDR3 has 14 amino acids. Per germline, CDR1 SGHTA and CDR2 FQGNSA. V gave up 5 bases and J gave up 7 bases; unmatched junction bases: 5. The CDR3, as DNA: TGTGCCAGCAGCCCGGACAGGGGGATCAACATTCAGTACTTC. Its translation: CASSPDRGINIQYF.

The CDR3 coding sequence is TGCGCCAGCAGCCAAGTTGGACAGGGTAGTCCGTACTATGGCTACACCTTC. As protein: CASSQVGQGSPYYGYTF. V gene TRBV4-3 combines with J gene TRBJ1-2; TRBD1 agrees at 8 bases. CDR1 and CDR2 (germline): LGHNA, YSLEER. Trimming at V came to 1 base and at J to 3 bases, leaving 10 bases not matched to a gene. The CDR3 is 17 amino acids.

This clone has just one count. The V gene is TRBV19, the J gene TRBJ2-2; 9 bases align to TRBD1. Germline CDR1 LNHDA, CDR2 SQIVND (reference sequence). CDR3 length: 16 residues. V lost 5 bases to trimming and J lost 4 bases; unmatched junction nucleotides: 8. CDR3 in amino acids: CASSPLRTGATGELFF. Here the CDR3 DNA reads TGTGCCAGTAGTCCCCTCAGGACAGGGGCCACCGGGGAGCTGTTTTTT.

This clone came up a few times. The rearrangement links TRBV30 to TRBJ1-2; possible D gene TRBD1, 5 bases. Germline values: CDR1 GTSNPN, CDR2 SVGIG (reference sequence). V shed 4 bases and J shed 2 bases, with 17 bases lying between them. The CDR3 has 15 residues. DNA for the CDR3: TGTGCCTGGACATCCTGGGACGAAGAGAACTATGGCTACACCTTC. Translation: CAWTSWDEENYGYTF.

The chain is built from TRBV20-1 and TRBJ2-5; no reliable D call. The CDR3 sequence is 11 residues long. Per the germline V gene, CDR1 is DFQATT and CDR2 is SNEGSKA (reference sequence). The ends were cut back, 0 bases at V and 8 bases at J, with 7 bases in the middle. CDR3 sequence reads: CSARDGVTQYF. The CDR3 DNA follows: TGCAGTGCTAGAGATGGCGTAACCCAGTACTTC.

The chain recombines TRBV6-5 with TRBJ1-5; the D is unclear. Germline CDR1 reads MNHEY; CDR2 reads SVGAGI. Trimming took 6 bases from V and 2 from J, leaving 11 bases between them. The CDR3 is made up of 14 amino acids. As DNA, the CDR3 is TGTGCCAGCAGGCCGGAGTTGGGCAATCAGCCCCAGCATTTT. Translation: CASRPELGNQPQHF.

The chain couples TRBV9 to TRBJ1-5; 8 bases are shared with TRBD1. V was clipped by 3 bases and J by 1 base; unmatched bases: 0. Per the germline V gene, CDR1 is SGDLS and CDR2 is YYNGEE. CDR3 length: 14 amino acids. CDR3 region: CASSGQGSNQPQHF. Written as DNA, the CDR3 is TGTGCCAGCAGCGGACAGGGGAGCAATCAGCCCCAGCATTTT.

This clone appeared a single time. This sequence joins TRBV19 and TRBJ1-4; 7 positions match TRBD1. V gave up 3 bases and J gave up 0 bases; unmatched junction bases: 4. This CDR3 has 16 residues. In germline, CDR1 is LNHDA, CDR2 SQIVND (reference sequence). The CDR3 bases are TGTGCCAGTAGTATCGTACAGGGGACAACTAATGAAAAACTGTTTTTT. This translates into CASSIVQGTTNEKLFF.

The chain joins TRBV19 to TRBJ1-1; 8 bases map to TRBD1. Germline CDR1 LNHDA, CDR2 SQIVND (reference sequence). V shed 9 bases, J shed 1 base, and the junction held 4 bases outside the gene matches. This CDR3 comprises 13 residues. CDR3 sequence: CASITGGNTEAFF. The CDR3 DNA is TGTGCCAGCATCACAGGGGGGAACACTGAAGCTTTCTTT.